This T cell receptor beta chain is from a study of shared clonotypes between healthy human individuals. Study-level results: Generally, naive subsets (rather than memory subsets) showed larger estimated richness. Non-shared clonotypes had lower generation probabilities than clonotypes shared by all four sorted-subset donors.

The V and J ends lost 1 base and 0 bases respectively, with 12 bases between them. This CDR3 region has 16 residues. Germline V CDR1 and CDR2: SGHDT, YYEEEE. At a deep level, the assay was run. Profiling relied on immunoSEQ multiplex PCR, and the TCRdb table lists in-frame clones only, not all of them. Among more than 500,000 clones listed, roughly 95% were seen once. A note on this clone: No antigen is known for it.

The V gene is TRBV5-6, the J gene TRBJ2-3; D gene ambiguous. This TCR derives from a young woman in good health. Sequencing was carried out using naive CD4+ T cells sorted from blood. Subset: CD45RA+ positively selected. CDR3: CASSLFFGTSTDTQYF. CDR3 nucleotide sequence: TGTGCCAGCAGCTTGTTTTTCGGTACTAGCACAGATACGCAGTATTTT.